This entry describes one T cell receptor (beta chain). The sample originates from a study of technical replicates of blood from a few donors. Using immunoSEQ multiplex PCR, the repertoire was profiled, and TCRdb retains in-frame clones only, with some absent. The data hold about 48,000 clones, with approximately 90% observed a single time. Sequenced input: PBMCs. The receptor's source is a human donor in good health. Some clones in this sample may be carry-over from other donors' samples.

CDR3 in DNA: TGCAGCGTTGAATCGACTAGTCGTAACGAGCAGTACTTC. This encodes CSVESTSRNEQYF. The V and J genes are TRBV29-1 and TRBJ2-7; TRBD2 is a possible D gene (6 bases). V dropped 2 bases and J dropped 5 bases, with 13 bases sitting between them. This CDR3 region has 13 residues. Germline CDR1 SQVTM, CDR2 ANQGSEA.